The next 15 T cell receptor beta chains were all read from a single sample in a study of T cells in Graves' hyperthyroidism and ophthalmopathy. TCR beta CDR3 regions were amplified from RNA. First-round RT-PCR with HTBI primers amplified the TCR CDR3 region. TCRdb reanalysed the multiplex PCR reads using MiXCR and keeps one entry per CDR3 protein. The profile shows about 360,000 distinct CDR3 sequences, approximately 13% of them singletons. The sample taken for sequencing was blood. These receptors originate from a woman younger than 30 with Graves' hyperthyroidism.

The sample holds many counts of this clonotype. The chain joins TRBV12-3 or TRBV12-4 to TRBJ1-6; TRBD1 might be the D (5 bases). Trimming took off 5 bases at V and 6 bases at J, with 17 bases between the two ends. The CDR3 length is 16 residues. CDR3 loop: CASSVAGAGFNSPLHF. In nucleotides, the CDR3 is TGTGCCAGCAGTGTTGCTGGGGCGGGATTTAATTCACCCCTCCACTTT.

This clonotype was counted between two and nine times. The chain carries TRBV2 and TRBJ1-4; D gene unclear. CDR3 length: 13 amino acids. V lost 1 base, J lost 14 bases, and 14 bases lay in between. CDR1 SNHLY and CDR2 FYNNEI come from the germline V gene. CDR3 sequence (DNA): TGTGCCAGCAGTGAAGAAATGAAAGCTAATCTGTTTTTT. The encoded protein is CASSEEMKANLFF.

This clonotype has a handful of counts. This may stem from a read error, because a much larger clone lies one nucleotide away. Written as DNA, the CDR3 is TGTGCCAGCCGCGGAAGCGGATCTGGCTACACCTTC. It specifies CASRGSGSGYTF. The genes are TRBV28 and TRBJ1-2; D call uncertain. The CDR3 is made up of 12 amino acids. Germline CDR1 MDHEN, CDR2 SYDVKM. Trimming cost V 8 bases and J 7 bases, with 14 bases left between them.

In this sample, this clonotype turned up many times. V gene TRBV29-1 combines with J gene TRBJ2-1, with D perhaps being TRBD1 or TRBD2 (7 bases each). Per germline, CDR1 SQVTM and CDR2 ANQGSEA. V was shortened by 6 bases and J by 7 bases, with 25 bases between the two germline ends. The CDR3 consists of 16 residues. Here the CDR3 reads CSVGGPQGEGPNEQFF. CDR3 nucleotides: TGCAGCGTGGGGGGACCCCAGGGGGAGGGCCCAAATGAGCAGTTCTTC.

This clonotype was observed many times. The chain carries TRBV6-1 and TRBJ1-5, with D possibly TRBD1 on 5 matching bases. Germline V gene sequence: CDR1 MNHNS, CDR2 SASEGT. The ends were cut back, 7 bases at V and 0 bases at J, with 10 bases in the middle. The CDR3 is made up of 14 amino acids. The CDR3 reads CASKGLNSNQPQHF. The CDR3 DNA follows: TGTGCCAGCAAGGGGTTAAATAGCAATCAGCCCCAGCATTTT.

This clonotype was seen repeatedly, ten times or more. The chain uses TRBV20-1 and TRBJ2-1, with D tentatively TRBD2 (7 bases). This CDR3 comprises 17 residues. The germline V gene has CDR1 DFQATT and CDR2 SNEGSKA (reference sequence). The V gene lost 3 bases and the J gene lost 6 bases, with 24 bases spanning the gap. The CDR3 protein is CSARLPLGGGSSNEQFF. CDR3 sequence (DNA): TGCAGTGCTAGGCTTCCCCTGGGGGGCGGGAGCTCCAATGAGCAGTTCTTC.

As concerns this clonotype: The junction departs from germline at one end; a sequencing error may be responsible. The rearrangement joins TRBV28 to TRBJ2-5; D call uncertain. This CDR3 region has 12 residues. In germline, CDR1 is MDHEN, CDR2 SYDVKM. Here the CDR3 reads CGSSLSQETQYF. The CDR3 DNA is TGTGGCAGCAGTCTATCGCAAGAGACCCAGTACTTC.

In this sample, this clonotype turned up many times. This chain connects TRBV28 to TRBJ2-7; D unclear. Germline loops: CDR1 MDHEN, CDR2 SYDVKM. V dropped 6 bases and J dropped 5 bases, with 23 bases sitting between them. The CDR3 contains 16 residues. CDR3 in amino acids: CASSSLTAGRFHEQYF. The CDR3 DNA is TGTGCCAGCAGCTCCCTTACGGCCGGGCGGTTCCACGAGCAGTACTTC.

This clonotype was recorded at least ten times. The rearrangement uses TRBV6-1 and TRBJ1-3; D may be TRBD1 (5 bases). Germline lookup yields CDR1 MNHNS and CDR2 SASEGT. There are 18 residues in the CDR3. The germline V and J ends were trimmed by 2 bases and 0 bases, with 17 bases remaining between them. As DNA, the CDR3 is TGTGCCAGCAGTGAATCTACGGGACTCCTAAACTCTGGAAACACCATATATTTT. Its protein is CASSESTGLLNSGNTIYF.

This clonotype was recorded at least ten times. V and J are TRBV5-1 and TRBJ2-2; 8 nucleotides match TRBD2. CDR1 and CDR2 from the germline V gene are SGHRS and YFSETQ. Trimming at V came to 4 bases and at J to 3 bases, leaving 8 bases not matched to a gene. The CDR3 extends over 16 amino acids. The chain's CDR3 is CASSGNGGADTGELFF. The CDR3 DNA follows: TGCGCCAGCAGCGGAAACGGGGGGGCTGACACCGGGGAGCTGTTTTTT.

The rearrangement links TRBV27 to TRBJ1-5; 12 nucleotides match TRBD1. CDR1 is MNHEY, CDR2 SMNVEV, per germline (reference sequence). This CDR3 has 16 residues. The V gene end was trimmed by 6 bases and the J gene end by 4 bases; junction bases not matched to a gene: 7. The DNA for the CDR3 is TGTGCCAGCAGCGGGACAGGGGGCTTAGGGAATCAGCCCCAGCATTTT. Translating it yields CASSGTGGLGNQPQHF.

This clonotype appeared many times. The chain employs TRBV10-1 and TRBJ1-1; no definite D call. CDR1 WNHNN and CDR2 SYGVQD come from the germline V gene (reference sequence). V lost 1 base and J 1 base, leaving 7 bases between the germline ends. This CDR3 comprises 14 residues. As DNA, the CDR3 is TGCGCCAGCAGTGAGTGGCATAGGAACACTGAAGCTTTCTTT. Encoded protein: CASSEWHRNTEAFF.

In this sample, this clonotype turned up many times. The chain joins TRBV2 to TRBJ1-5; possibly TRBD1 for D (5 bases). The CDR3 consists of 15 residues. V was trimmed by 8 bases and J by 1 base, leaving 15 bases between them. The germline V gene has CDR1 SNHLY and CDR2 FYNNEI. The CDR3 region has the DNA TGTGCCAGCTCCTACAGGAAGGGGAGCAATCAGCCCCAGCATTTT. Its translation is CASSYRKGSNQPQHF.

This clonotype was recorded at least ten times. The V call is TRBV28, the J call TRBJ1-2, with D perhaps TRBD1 (6 bases). Trimming took 9 bases from V and 3 from J, leaving 17 bases between them. The CDR3 covers 14 residues. CDR1 MDHEN and CDR2 SYDVKM come from the germline V gene. CDR3 nucleotide sequence: TGTGCCAGTTGGGGGGGGGCTACTTACTATGGCTACACCTTC. It specifies CASWGGATYYGYTF.

This clonotype has at least ten counts. The V and J genes are TRBV10-3 and TRBJ1-1, with D possibly TRBD1 on 5 matching bases. CDR1 is ENHRY, CDR2 SYGVKD, per germline. The CDR3 loop spans 14 amino acids. Between the trimmed V and J ends, which lost 2 bases and 0 bases, there was a span of 7 bases. Here the CDR3 reads CAISEGQVNTEAFF. CDR3 DNA sequence: TGTGCCATCAGTGAGGGACAAGTGAACACTGAAGCTTTCTTT.